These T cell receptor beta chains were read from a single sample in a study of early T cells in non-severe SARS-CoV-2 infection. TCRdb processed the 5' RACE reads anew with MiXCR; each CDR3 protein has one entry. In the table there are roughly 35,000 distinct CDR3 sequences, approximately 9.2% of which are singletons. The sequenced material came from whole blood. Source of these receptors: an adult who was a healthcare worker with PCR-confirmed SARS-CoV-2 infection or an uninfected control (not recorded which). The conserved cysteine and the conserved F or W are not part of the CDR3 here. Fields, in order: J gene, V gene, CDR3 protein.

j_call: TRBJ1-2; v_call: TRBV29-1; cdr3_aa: SALIPGGNDYGYT
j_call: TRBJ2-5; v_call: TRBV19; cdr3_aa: ASSRTGARTSGGYYQVETQY
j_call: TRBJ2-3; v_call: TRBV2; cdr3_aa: ASSGLASYTDTQY
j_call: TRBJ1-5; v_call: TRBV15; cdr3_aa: ATSPLSRTGYSNQPQH
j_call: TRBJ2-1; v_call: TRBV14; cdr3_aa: ASSQESAGGSLKDEQF
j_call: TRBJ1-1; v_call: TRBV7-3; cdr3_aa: ASSPFGGLNTEAF
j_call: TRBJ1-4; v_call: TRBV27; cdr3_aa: ASRRQALNEKLF
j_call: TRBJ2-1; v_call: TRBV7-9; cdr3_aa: ASSLGSGQTNEQF
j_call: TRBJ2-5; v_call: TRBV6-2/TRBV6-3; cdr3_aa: ASTWGETQY
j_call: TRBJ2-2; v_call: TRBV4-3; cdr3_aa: ASSQGQVTGELF
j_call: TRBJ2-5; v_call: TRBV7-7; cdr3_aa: ASSFPYRGQETQY
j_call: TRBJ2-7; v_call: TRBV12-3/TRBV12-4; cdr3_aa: ASSLVGGFGGYEQY
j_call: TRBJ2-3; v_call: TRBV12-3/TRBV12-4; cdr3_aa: ASSSLAGAGDTQY
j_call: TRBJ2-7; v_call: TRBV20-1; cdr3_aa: SATTPGGSYEQY
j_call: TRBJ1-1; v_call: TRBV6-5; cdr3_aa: ASGSETGNTEAF
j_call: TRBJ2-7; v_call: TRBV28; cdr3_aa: ASRGQGEGEQY
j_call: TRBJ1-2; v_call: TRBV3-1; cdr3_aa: ASSQGPWTVDYGYT
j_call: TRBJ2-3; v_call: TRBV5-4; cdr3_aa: ASSLWGSGGTQY
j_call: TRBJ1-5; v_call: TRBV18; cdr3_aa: ASSPGSPLSNQPQH
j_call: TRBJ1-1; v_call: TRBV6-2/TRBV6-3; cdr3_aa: ASSYWDRNNEAF
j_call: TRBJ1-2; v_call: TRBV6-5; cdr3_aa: ASGLGQGSFNYGYT
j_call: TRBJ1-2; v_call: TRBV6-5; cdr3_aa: ASRLDSGGYT
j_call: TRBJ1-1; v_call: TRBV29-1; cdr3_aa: SPWASGEAF
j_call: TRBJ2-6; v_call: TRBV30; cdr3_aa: AWSASPGTGETGANVLT
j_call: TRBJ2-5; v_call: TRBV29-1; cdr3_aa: SVDRGNGETQY
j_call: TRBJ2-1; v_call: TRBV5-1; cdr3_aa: ASSWYSGGSEQF
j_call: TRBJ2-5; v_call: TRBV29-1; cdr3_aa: SVQGDQETQY
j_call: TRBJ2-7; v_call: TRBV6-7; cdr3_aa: ASRDTRDEQY
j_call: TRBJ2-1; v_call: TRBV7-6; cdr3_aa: ASSDPGLAGADSYNEQF
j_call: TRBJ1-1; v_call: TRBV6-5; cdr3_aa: ASSYSEMQGTEAF
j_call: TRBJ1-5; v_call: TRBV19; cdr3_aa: ASSPWGQGGNQPQH
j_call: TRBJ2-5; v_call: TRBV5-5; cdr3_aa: ASSPPLTGGAETQY
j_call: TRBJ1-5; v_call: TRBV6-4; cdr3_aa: ASSASGRQPQH
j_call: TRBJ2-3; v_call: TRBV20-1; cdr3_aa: SARPAGSGLEDTQY
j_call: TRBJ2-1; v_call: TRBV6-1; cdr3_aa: ASSEFNDNEQF
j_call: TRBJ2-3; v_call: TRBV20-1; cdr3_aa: SAPLGGGRTDTQY
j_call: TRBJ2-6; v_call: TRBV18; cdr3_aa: ASSLGQSSGANVLT
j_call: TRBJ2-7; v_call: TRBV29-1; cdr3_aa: SVVQDSTYEQY
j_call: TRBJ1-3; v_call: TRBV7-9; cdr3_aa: ASSQAGAAGNTIY
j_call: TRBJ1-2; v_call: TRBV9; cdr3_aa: ASSGPGQPPYGYT
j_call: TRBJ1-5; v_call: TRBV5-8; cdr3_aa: ASTQPRAPNQPQH
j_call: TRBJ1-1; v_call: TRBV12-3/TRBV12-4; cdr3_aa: ASLSEGGNTEAF
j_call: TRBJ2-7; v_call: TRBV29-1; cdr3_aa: SVEGTHGGQY
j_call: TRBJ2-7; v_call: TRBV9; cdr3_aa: ASSAAQQGFYEQY
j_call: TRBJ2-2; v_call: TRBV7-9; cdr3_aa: ASSLGQLNTGELF
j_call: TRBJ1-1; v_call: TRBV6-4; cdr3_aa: ASKREGITEAF
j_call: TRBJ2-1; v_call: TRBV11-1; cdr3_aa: ASSRPTGGRDEQF
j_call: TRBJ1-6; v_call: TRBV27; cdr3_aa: ASSYGTRLDSPLH
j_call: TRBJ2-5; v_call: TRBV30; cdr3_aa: AWTTSEGETQY
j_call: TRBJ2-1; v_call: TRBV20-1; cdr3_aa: SAQGGSSTSSYNEQF
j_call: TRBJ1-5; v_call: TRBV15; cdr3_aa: ATSRDGSQPQH
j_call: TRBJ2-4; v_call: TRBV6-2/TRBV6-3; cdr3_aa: ASSYSTGRGGNIQY
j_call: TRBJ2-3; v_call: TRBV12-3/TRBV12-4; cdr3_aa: ASSPVGTQY
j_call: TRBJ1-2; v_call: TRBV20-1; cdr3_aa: SVPGQGDFDGYT
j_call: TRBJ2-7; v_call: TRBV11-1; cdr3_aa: ASSFQQGQY
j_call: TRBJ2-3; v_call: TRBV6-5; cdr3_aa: ASSYRLAGTDTQY
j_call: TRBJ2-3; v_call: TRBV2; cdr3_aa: ASRQGGTDTQY
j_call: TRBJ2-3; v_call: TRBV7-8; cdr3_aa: ASGDGQGATDTQY
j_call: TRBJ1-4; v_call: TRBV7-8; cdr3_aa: ASSPWDSSEKLF